This T cell receptor beta chain was captured in a study of CD8 T cells in ankylosing spondylitis. This clonotype was detected a few times. Its target is unknown. Libraries of TCR beta came from quantitative 5'-RACE with molecular barcodes. Via MiXCR, TCRdb re-called the 5' RACE reads, giving one row per CDR3 protein. The sample consists of around 300,000 distinct CDR3 sequences, around 10% of them appearing once. Overall study results and limits: A TCR beta motif made of roughly eight highly homologous variants seemed typical of ankylosing spondylitis blood. Clones linked to disease were reported to show significant enrichment in matched ankylosing spondylitis synovial fluid. Certain motif variants had earlier been reported in reactive arthritis synovial fluid and blood.

The origin of this receptor is a female donor with ankylosing spondylitis or in good health (not recorded which). The sample comprised blood, either unsorted or a sorted T cell fraction (not recorded which).

The CDR3 nucleotides are TGTGCCATCAGTGGCTATAGGTCAGGGGGCGATACTGAAGCTTTCTTT. Translation gives CAISGYRSGGDTEAFF. The chain joins TRBV10-3 to TRBJ1-1; the match to TRBD1 covers 8 bases. The trim removed 4 bases at V and 5 bases at J, leaving 12 bases unmatched. The CDR3 length is 16 residues. CDR1 and CDR2 from the germline V gene are ENHRY and SYGVKD.